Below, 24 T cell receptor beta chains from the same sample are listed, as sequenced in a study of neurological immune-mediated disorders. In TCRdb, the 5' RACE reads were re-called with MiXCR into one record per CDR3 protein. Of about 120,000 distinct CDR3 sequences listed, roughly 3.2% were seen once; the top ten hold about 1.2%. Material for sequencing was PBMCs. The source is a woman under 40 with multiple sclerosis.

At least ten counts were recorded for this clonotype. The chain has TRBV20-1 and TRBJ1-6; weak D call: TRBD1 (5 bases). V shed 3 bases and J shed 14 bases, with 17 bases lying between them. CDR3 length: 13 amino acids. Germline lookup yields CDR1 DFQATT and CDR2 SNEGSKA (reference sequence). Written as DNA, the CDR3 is TGCAGTGCTAGGGATGCGACAGCCCCGGCCCTCCACTTT. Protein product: CSARDATAPALHF.

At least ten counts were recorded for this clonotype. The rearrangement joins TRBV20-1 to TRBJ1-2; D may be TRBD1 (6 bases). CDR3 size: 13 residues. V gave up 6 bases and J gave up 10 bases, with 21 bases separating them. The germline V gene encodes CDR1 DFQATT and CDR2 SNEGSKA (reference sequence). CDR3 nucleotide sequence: TGCAGTGCGTTATACCCCGGGACAATGGACTACACCTTC. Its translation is CSALYPGTMDYTF.

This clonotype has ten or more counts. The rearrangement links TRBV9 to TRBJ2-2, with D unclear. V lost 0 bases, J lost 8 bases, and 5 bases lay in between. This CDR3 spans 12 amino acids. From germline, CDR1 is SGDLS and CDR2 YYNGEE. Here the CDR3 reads CASSVDVGELFF. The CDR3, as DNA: TGTGCCAGCAGCGTAGATGTGGGGGAGCTGTTTTTT.

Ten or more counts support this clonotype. The DNA of the CDR3 is TGCGCCAGCAGCTTGGGACAGGGGGTCATTACCTACGAGCAGTACTTC. It is translated as CASSLGQGVITYEQYF. The gene calls are TRBV5-1 and TRBJ2-7; 9 nucleotides agree with TRBD1. CDR1 is SGHRS, CDR2 YFSETQ, per germline. The CDR3 is 16 amino acids. The trim removed 0 bases at V and 2 bases at J, leaving 6 bases unmatched.

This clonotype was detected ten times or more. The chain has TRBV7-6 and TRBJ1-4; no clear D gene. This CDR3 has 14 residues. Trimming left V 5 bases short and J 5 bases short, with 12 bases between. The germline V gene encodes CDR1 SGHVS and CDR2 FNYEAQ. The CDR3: CASSQNPRNEKLFF. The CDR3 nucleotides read TGTGCCAGCAGCCAGAACCCCAGGAATGAAAAACTGTTTTTT.

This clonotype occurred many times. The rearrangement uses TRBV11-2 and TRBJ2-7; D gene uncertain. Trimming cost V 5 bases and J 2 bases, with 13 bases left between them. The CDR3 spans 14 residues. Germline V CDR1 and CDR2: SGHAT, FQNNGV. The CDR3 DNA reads TGTGCCAGCAGCCCCAAGGACCGGACCTACGAGCAGTACTTC. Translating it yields CASSPKDRTYEQYF.

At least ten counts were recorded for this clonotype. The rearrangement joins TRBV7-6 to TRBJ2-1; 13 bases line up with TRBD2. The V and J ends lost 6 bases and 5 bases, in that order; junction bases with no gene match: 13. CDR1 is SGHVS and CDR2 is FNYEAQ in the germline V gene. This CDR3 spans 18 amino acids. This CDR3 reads CASSQRLAGGPFDNEQFF. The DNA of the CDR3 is TGTGCCAGCAGTCAAAGACTAGCGGGAGGTCCTTTTGACAATGAGCAGTTCTTC.

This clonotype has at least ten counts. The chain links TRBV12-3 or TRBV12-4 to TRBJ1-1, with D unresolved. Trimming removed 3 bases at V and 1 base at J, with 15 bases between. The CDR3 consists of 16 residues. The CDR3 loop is CASSFPDLTANTEAFF. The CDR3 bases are TGTGCCAGCAGTTTTCCTGACCTTACAGCGAACACTGAAGCTTTCTTT.

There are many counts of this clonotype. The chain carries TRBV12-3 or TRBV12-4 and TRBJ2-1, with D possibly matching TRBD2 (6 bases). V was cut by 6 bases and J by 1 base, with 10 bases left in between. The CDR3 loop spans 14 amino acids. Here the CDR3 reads CASRRRESYNEQFF. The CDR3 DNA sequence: TGTGCCAGCAGGCGTCGGGAGTCCTACAATGAGCAGTTCTTC.

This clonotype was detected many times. CDR3 residues: CSARPKAGSGGYTF. CDR3 nucleotides: TGCAGTGCTAGACCCAAAGCAGGGTCCGGGGGCTACACCTTC. This sequence joins TRBV20-1 and TRBJ1-2, with D possibly being TRBD1 (5 bases). The CDR3 totals 14 residues. Germline CDR1 and CDR2: DFQATT and SNEGSKA (reference sequence). V lost 2 bases and J lost 8, with 18 bases in between.

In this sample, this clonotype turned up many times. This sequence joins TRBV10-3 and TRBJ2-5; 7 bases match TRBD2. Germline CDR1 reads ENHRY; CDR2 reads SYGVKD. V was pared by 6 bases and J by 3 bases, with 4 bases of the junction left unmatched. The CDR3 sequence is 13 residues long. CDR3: CAISQLAKETQYF. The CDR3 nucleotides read TGTGCCATCAGCCAACTAGCGAAAGAGACCCAGTACTTC.

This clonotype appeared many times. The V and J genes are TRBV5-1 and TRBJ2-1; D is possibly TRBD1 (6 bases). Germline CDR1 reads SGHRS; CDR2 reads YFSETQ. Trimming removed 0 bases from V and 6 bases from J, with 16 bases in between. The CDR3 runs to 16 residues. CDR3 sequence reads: CASSLEINRGGNEQFF. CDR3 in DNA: TGCGCCAGCAGCTTGGAGATCAACAGAGGGGGCAATGAGCAGTTCTTC.

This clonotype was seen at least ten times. The CDR3 bases are TGCAGTGCTAGAGTAAGGGGGTTGGATTTTAGTGAGCAGTTCTTC. Its translation is CSARVRGLDFSEQFF. This chain uses TRBV20-1 with TRBJ2-1, with D tentatively TRBD1 (6 bases). V was pared by 1 base and J by 9 bases, with 19 bases between. The CDR3 consists of 15 residues. Looked up from germline, CDR1 is DFQATT and CDR2 is SNEGSKA (reference sequence).

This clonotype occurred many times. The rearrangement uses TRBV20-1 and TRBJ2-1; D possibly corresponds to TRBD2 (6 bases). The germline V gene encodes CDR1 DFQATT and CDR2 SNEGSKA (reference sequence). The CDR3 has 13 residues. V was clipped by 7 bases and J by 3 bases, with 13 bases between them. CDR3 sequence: CSVGTGLYNEQFF. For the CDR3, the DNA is TGCAGTGTGGGGACTGGACTCTACAATGAGCAGTTCTTC.

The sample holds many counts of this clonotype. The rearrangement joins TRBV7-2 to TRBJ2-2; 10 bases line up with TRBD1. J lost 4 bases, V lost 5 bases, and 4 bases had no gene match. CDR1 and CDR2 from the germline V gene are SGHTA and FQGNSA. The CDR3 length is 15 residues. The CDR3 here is CASSTGTGATGELFF. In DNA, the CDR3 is TGTGCCAGCAGCACCGGGACAGGGGCCACCGGGGAGCTGTTTTTT.

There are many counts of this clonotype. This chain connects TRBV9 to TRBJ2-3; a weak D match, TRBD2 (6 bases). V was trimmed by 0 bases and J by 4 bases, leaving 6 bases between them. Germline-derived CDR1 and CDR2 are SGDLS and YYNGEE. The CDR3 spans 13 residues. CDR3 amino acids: CASSVGLADTQYF. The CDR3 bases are TGTGCCAGCAGCGTAGGACTAGCAGATACGCAGTATTTT.

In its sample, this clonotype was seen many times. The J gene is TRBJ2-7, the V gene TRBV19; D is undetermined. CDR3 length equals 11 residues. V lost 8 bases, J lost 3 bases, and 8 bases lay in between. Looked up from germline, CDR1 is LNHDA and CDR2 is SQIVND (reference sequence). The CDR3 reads CASGLLYEQYF. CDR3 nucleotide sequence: TGTGCCAGTGGGCTACTCTACGAGCAGTACTTC. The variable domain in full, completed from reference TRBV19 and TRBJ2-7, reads DGGITQSPKYLFRKEGQNVTLSCEQNLNHDAMYWYRQDPGQGLRLIYYSQIVNDFQKGDIAEGYSVSREKKESFPLTVTSAQKNPTAFYLCASGLLYEQYFGPGTRLTVT.

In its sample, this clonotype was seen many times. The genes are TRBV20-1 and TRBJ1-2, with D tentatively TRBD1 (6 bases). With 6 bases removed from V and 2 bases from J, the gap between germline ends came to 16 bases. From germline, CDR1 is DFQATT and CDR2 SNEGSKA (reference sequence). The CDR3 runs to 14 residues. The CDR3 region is CSADRPGANYGYTF. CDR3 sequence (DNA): TGCAGTGCAGATCGACCAGGGGCAAACTATGGCTACACCTTC.

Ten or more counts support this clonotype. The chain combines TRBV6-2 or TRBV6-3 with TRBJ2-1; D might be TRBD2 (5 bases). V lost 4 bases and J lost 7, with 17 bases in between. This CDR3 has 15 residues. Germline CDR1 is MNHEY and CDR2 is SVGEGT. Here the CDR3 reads CASSFPRSRGNEQFF. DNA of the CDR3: TGTGCCAGCAGTTTCCCCAGGTCCCGGGGTAATGAGCAGTTCTTC.

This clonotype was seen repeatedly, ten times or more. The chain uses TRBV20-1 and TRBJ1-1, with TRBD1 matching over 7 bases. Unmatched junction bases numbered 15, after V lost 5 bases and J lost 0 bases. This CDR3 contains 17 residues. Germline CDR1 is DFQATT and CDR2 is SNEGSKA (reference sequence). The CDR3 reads CSAPWRRGPSMNTEAFF. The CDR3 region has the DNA TGCAGTGCTCCCTGGAGGAGGGGGCCCTCGATGAACACTGAAGCTTTCTTT.

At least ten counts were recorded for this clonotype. The CDR3 region is CASSLGVANEKLFF. For the CDR3, the DNA is TGCGCCAGCAGCTTGGGGGTAGCTAATGAAAAACTGTTTTTT. V and J are TRBV5-1 and TRBJ1-4; D call uncertain. This CDR3 comprises 14 residues. Germline loops: CDR1 SGHRS, CDR2 YFSETQ. Trimming left V 0 bases short and J 3 bases short, with 6 bases between.

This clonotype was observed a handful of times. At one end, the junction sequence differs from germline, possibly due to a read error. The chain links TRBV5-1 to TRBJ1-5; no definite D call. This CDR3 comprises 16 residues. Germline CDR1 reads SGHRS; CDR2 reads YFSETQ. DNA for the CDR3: TGCGCCAGCAGCTTCCTTCCCGGGAATAGCAATCAGCCCCAGAATTTT. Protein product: CASSFLPGNSNQPQNF.

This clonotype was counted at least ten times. The CDR3 region is CASTRPGVGTEAFF. The CDR3 DNA follows: TGTGCCAGCACCCGGCCGGGTGTGGGCACTGAAGCTTTCTTT. The chain links TRBV7-9 to TRBJ1-1; no clear D. Trimming cost V 7 bases and J 4 bases, with 16 bases left between them. CDR3 length: 14 residues. Germline V CDR1 and CDR2: SEHNR, FQNEAQ (reference sequence).

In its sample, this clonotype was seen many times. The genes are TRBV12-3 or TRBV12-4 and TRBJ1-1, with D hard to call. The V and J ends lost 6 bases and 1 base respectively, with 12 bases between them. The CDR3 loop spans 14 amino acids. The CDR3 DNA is TGTGCCAGCAGCCAGCTAGGTAGGAACACTGAAGCTTTCTTT. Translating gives CASSQLGRNTEAFF.